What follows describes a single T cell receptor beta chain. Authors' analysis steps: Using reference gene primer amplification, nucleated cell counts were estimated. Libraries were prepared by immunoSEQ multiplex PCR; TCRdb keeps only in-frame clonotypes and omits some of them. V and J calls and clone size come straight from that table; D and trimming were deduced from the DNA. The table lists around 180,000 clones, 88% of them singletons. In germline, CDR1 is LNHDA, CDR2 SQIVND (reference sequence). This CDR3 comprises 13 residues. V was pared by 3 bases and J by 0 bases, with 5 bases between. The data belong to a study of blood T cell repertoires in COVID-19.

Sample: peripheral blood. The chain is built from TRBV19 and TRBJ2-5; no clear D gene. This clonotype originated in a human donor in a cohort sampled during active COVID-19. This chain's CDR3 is CASSIVNQETQYF. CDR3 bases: TGTGCCAGTAGTATTGTAAACCAAGAGACCCAGTACTTC.